This is a list of T cell receptor beta chains from one sample in a study of glioma-infiltrating T cells. TCRdb ran MiXCR on the multiplex PCR reads and lists one entry per CDR3 protein. The table includes approximately 130,000 distinct CDR3 sequences, about 25% detected once. The sequenced material came from glioma tissue, nonneoplastic brain tissue, or PBMCs (not recorded which). Every receptor here comes from a human donor with low-grade glioma or glioblastoma, undergoing nonglioma brain surgery, or in good health (not recorded which). CDR3s include the opening cysteine and the closing phenylalanine or tryptophan. A D gene is named only where the DNA matches it firmly. Clone size is given for some rows only: seen once, a few or many times, or a class if the clone is expanded.

clone size	V gene	CDR3 length	D gene	J gene	CDR3 protein	CDR3 DNA
.	TRBV3-1	15	.	TRBJ1-1	CASSPTLTVNTEAFF	TGTGCCAGCAGCCCTACATTGACAGTGAACACTGAAGCTTTCTTT
.	TRBV3-1	13	TRBD1	TRBJ2-5	CASSSRDRETQYF	TGTGCCAGCAGCAGCCGGGACAGGGAGACCCAGTACTTC
.	TRBV12-3/TRBV12-4	12	.	TRBJ2-3	CASSLGTARQYF	TGTGCCAGCAGTTTGGGGACCGCCCGGCAGTATTTT
few	TRBV27	15	.	TRBJ2-2	CASSIEGPNTGELFF	TGTGCCAGCAGCATAGAAGGGCCGAACACCGGGGAGCTGTTTTTT
many	TRBV19	11	.	TRBJ2-1	CASSTYNEQFF	TGTGCCAGTAGTACCTACAATGAGCAGTTCTTC
few	TRBV24-1	15	.	TRBJ1-5	CATSDPGTSNQPQHF	TGTGCCACCAGTGATCCCGGGACAAGCAATCAGCCCCAGCATTTT
.	TRBV3-1	16	.	TRBJ1-1	CASSQGWGGENTEAFF	TGTGCCAGCAGCCAAGGGTGGGGGGGGGAGAACACTGAAGCTTTCTTT
many	TRBV28	11	.	TRBJ1-2	CASSGAYGYTF	TGTGCCAGCAGTGGGGCCTATGGCTACACCTTC
.	TRBV30	13	.	TRBJ1-5	CAWAGDSNQPQHF	TGTGCCTGGGCAGGGGATAGCAATCAGCCCCAGCATTTT
.	TRBV24-1	15	TRBD1	TRBJ2-1	CATSDPGGSYNEQFF	TGTGCCACCAGTGATCCAGGGGGCTCCTACAATGAGCAGTTCTTC
few	TRBV20-1	17	.	TRBJ1-5	CSARDREEGWEFQPQHF	TGCAGTGCTAGAGATAGAGAGGAGGGTTGGGAATTCCAGCCCCAGCATTTT
many	TRBV6-1	14	TRBD2	TRBJ2-1	CATRRGGPGNEQFF	TGTGCCACCCGGCGGGGGGGCCCTGGCAATGAGCAGTTCTTC
.	TRBV2	14	.	TRBJ2-5	CASNLRGVRETQYF	TGTGCCAGCAATTTGAGGGGGGTTCGAGAGACCCAGTACTTC
many	TRBV6-1	16	TRBD1	TRBJ1-5	CASRPQGALSNQPQHF	TGTGCCAGCAGGCCACAGGGGGCGCTTAGCAATCAGCCCCAGCATTTT
few	TRBV7-3	17	TRBD1	TRBJ2-1	CASSRWNGQGGYNEQFF	TGTGCCAGCAGCCGATGGAACGGACAGGGGGGGTACAATGAGCAGTTCTTC
.	TRBV6-4	15	.	TRBJ2-2	CASSSSTTNTGELFF	TGTGCCAGCAGTTCTTCCACCACGAACACCGGGGAGCTGTTTTTT
.	TRBV2	12	.	TRBJ1-1	CASSTTDTEAFF	TGTGCCAGCAGTACGACGGATACTGAAGCTTTCTTT
.	TRBV18	16	.	TRBJ1-1	CASSPNKGGDNTEAFF	TGTGCCAGCTCACCAAATAAAGGGGGTGATAACACTGAAGCTTTCTTT
many	TRBV20-1	13	.	TRBJ1-2	CSARDPVLHGYTF	TGCAGTGCTAGAGATCCGGTCTTGCATGGCTACACCTTC
many	TRBV28	13	TRBD1	TRBJ2-5	CASRLQGGETQYF	TGTGCCAGCAGGCTACAGGGGGGAGAGACCCAGTACTTC
large	TRBV6-1	15	TRBD2	TRBJ2-5	CASSRTRTRQETQYF	TGTGCCAGCAGCCGCACTCGGACTAGGCAAGAGACCCAGTACTTC
many	TRBV27	13	TRBD1	TRBJ2-3	CASSLGGEGWQYF	TGTGCCAGCAGCTTAGGGGGCGAAGGGTGGCAGTATTTT
.	TRBV29-1	17	TRBD1	TRBJ1-2	CSVERGQGGGSNYGYTF	TGCAGCGTTGAGAGGGGACAGGGAGGGGGATCTAACTATGGCTACACCTTC
many	TRBV24-1	19	TRBD2	TRBJ2-3	CATSDRRLAGPLSTDTQYF	TGTGCCACCAGTGACCGTAGACTAGCGGGGCCGCTTAGCACAGATACGCAGTATTTT
.	TRBV4-1	17	TRBD2	TRBJ2-3	CADGNPGSGGATDTQYF	TGCGCCGACGGGAACCCGGGAAGCGGGGGGGCCACAGATACGCAGTATTTT
.	TRBV7-8	14	.	TRBJ1-1	CASTLRTVNTEAFF	TGTGCCAGCACCCTTAGGACGGTGAACACTGAAGCTTTCTTT
.	TRBV10-1	14	TRBD1	TRBJ2-1	CASSERTGQGEQFF	TGCGCCAGCAGTGAGCGGACTGGACAGGGTGAGCAGTTCTTC
few	TRBV7-9	15	.	TRBJ2-1	CASTSSGSSYNEQFF	TGTGCCAGCACCTCCTCGGGAAGCTCCTACAATGAGCAGTTCTTC